Sequencing of this T cell receptor (beta chain) was carried out in a study of shared clonotypes between healthy human individuals. Some clones are missing from TCRdb's copy, which holds only in-frame ones; the method was immunoSEQ multiplex PCR. This table has some 470,000 clones, around 78% appearing once. Trimming removed 6 bases from V and 2 bases from J, with 17 bases in between. Germline V gene data show CDR1 as LNHDA and CDR2 as SQIVND (reference sequence). The CDR3 has 15 residues. Sequencing was performed on PBMCs. The sequence was collected from a woman in her forties in good health. Some clones in this sample may be carry-over from other donors' samples. The gene calls are TRBV19 and TRBJ2-7, with D maybe TRBD2 (5 bases). CDR3 sequence: CASRPSTEVTYEQYF. Written as DNA, the CDR3 is TGTGCCAGTAGGCCCTCCACGGAGGTAACCTACGAGCAGTACTTC. Looking up the rest from reference TRBV19 and TRBJ2-7 gives the full variable domain: DGGITQSPKYLFRKEGQNVTLSCEQNLNHDAMYWYRQDPGQGLRLIYYSQIVNDFQKGDIAEGYSVSREKKESFPLTVTSAQKNPTAFYLCASRPSTEVTYEQYFGPGTRLTVT.